This T cell receptor (beta chain) was recorded in a study of T cells after yellow fever vaccination. On the study more broadly: Based on CD3, CD45RA, CCR7 and CD95, EM, EMRA, CM and Tscm memory subsets were sorted.

Per germline, CDR1 KGHDR and CDR2 SFDVKD. The V end lost 3 bases, the J end lost 3 bases, and 11 bases lay between the germline ends. The CDR3 has 14 amino acids. This clonotype was seen repeatedly, ten times or more. Study-wide results and limits: Subsequent booster samples again held most clones from primary vaccination (96% CD4, roughly 91% CD8).

Each CDR3 protein gets one entry after TCRdb re-called the 5' RACE reads with MiXCR. This sample has over 25,000 distinct CDR3 sequences, with 5% to 6% found just once. The receptor was isolated from a man aged 25-45 years who received the YFV17D yellow fever vaccine. The sequences come from PBMCs, either bulk or a sorted T-cell subset (CD4+, CD8+, memory, or dextramer-sorted; not recorded which), collected 15 days after the yellow fever booster vaccination. The chain links TRBV24-1 to TRBJ2-7, with D tentatively TRBD2 (5 bases). Here the CDR3 DNA reads TGTGCCACCAGTGATGGAGGAAAGAACTACGAGCAGTACTTC. Translated: CATSDGGKNYEQYF.